Below, 20 T cell receptor beta chains from the same sample are listed, as sequenced in a study of blood T cell repertoires in COVID-19. The repertoire was sequenced with immunoSEQ multiplex PCR; TCRdb's copy has only in-frame clones and lacks some. The repertoire holds a few hundred thousand clones, with approximately 86% as singletons. Material for sequencing was peripheral blood. The receptors derive from a man between 18 and 29 years old with active or convalescent COVID-19.

The chain employs TRBV11-3 and TRBJ2-1, with TRBD2 identical over 8 bases. CDR1 is SGHNT and CDR2 is YENEEA in the germline V gene. This CDR3 has 14 residues. Trimming removed 8 bases from V and 2 bases from J; junction bases left unmatched: 5. This CDR3 is CASGPGGTYNEQFF. The CDR3 DNA reads TGTGCCAGCGGGCCGGGGGGGACCTACAATGAGCAGTTCTTC.

J is TRBJ1-1 and V is TRBV5-4, with TRBD1 as a possible D gene (6 bases). Germline CDR1 and CDR2: SGHNT and YYREEE (reference sequence). This CDR3 contains 16 residues. V was cut by 4 bases and J by 0 bases, with 16 bases left in between. The CDR3 DNA follows: TGTGCCAGCAGCCTCACCAGGGGATTCATGAACACTGAAGCTTTCTTT. It specifies CASSLTRGFMNTEAFF.

This rearrangement joins TRBV12-3 or TRBV12-4 to TRBJ1-6, with D unresolved. The germline V and J ends were trimmed by 6 bases and 3 bases, with 6 bases remaining between them. This CDR3 spans 13 amino acids. The CDR3 DNA sequence: TGTGCCAGCAGGAGGGACTATAATTCACCCCTCCACTTT. Protein sequence: CASRRDYNSPLHF.

J is TRBJ2-5 and V is TRBV7-9; 7 nucleotides align to TRBD2. The CDR3 length is 15 residues. V trimming: 6 bases; J trimming: 4 bases; junction bases outside the gene matches: 11. Germline V lookup: CDR1 SEHNR, CDR2 FQNEAQ (reference sequence). Here the CDR3 reads CASSHRTRSGETQYF. The CDR3 coding sequence is TGTGCCAGCAGTCATCGGACTAGAAGCGGAGAGACCCAGTACTTC.

This chain links TRBV6-1 with TRBJ1-4, with unresolved D. Between the trimmed V and J ends, which lost 3 bases and 0 bases, there was a span of 8 bases. From germline, CDR1 is MNHNS and CDR2 SASEGT. The length of the CDR3 is 15 residues. The CDR3 DNA follows: TGTGCCAGCAGTGATGCGGGCGCAACTAATGAAAAACTGTTTTTT. It is translated as CASSDAGATNEKLFF.

This chain connects TRBV3-1 (or the pseudogene TRBV3-2) to TRBJ1-1; no definite D call. Per germline, CDR1 LGHDT and CDR2 YNNKEL (reference sequence). Trimming pared 3 bases from V and 7 bases from J, leaving 12 bases between. The CDR3 sequence is 13 residues long. CDR3 amino acids: CASSHDLRGEAFF. CDR3 DNA: TGTGCCAGCAGCCATGATTTACGGGGTGAAGCTTTCTTT.

This clone was counted many times. The rearrangement uses TRBV7-8 and TRBJ2-7; 8 bases align to TRBD2. The junction had 9 bases not matched to a gene; V was cut back by 0 bases and J by 5 bases. The CDR3 sequence is 16 residues long. Germline loops: CDR1 SGHVS, CDR2 FQNEAQ. The CDR3 DNA reads TGTGCCAGCAGCTTAGCCGGTAGCGGGATGCTTCACGAGCAGTACTTC. This codes for CASSLAGSGMLHEQYF.

The chain is built from TRBV7-9 and TRBJ2-7; 9 bases agree with TRBD1. The CDR3 consists of 16 residues. V was pared by 7 bases and J by 4 bases, with 14 bases of the junction left unmatched. Germline V gene data show CDR1 as SEHNR and CDR2 as FQNEAQ (reference sequence). CDR3 nucleotide sequence: TGTGCCAGCACCCCACGAGGGGGACAGGGTCTTTACGAGCAGTACTTC. Translation: CASTPRGGQGLYEQYF.

The chain joins TRBV24-1 to TRBJ2-2; 15 bases fit TRBD2. Trimming took 4 bases from V and 4 from J; bases not matched to a gene: 15. The CDR3 loop spans 21 amino acids. The germline CDR1 and CDR2 sequences are KGHDR and SFDVKD. The CDR3 spells CATSEPRGLAGGPGGTGELFF. Written as DNA, the CDR3 is TGTGCCACCAGTGAACCAAGAGGACTAGCGGGGGGGCCAGGTGGCACCGGGGAGCTGTTTTTT.

The chain recombines TRBV6-2 or TRBV6-3 with TRBJ2-5; D is unresolved. The CDR3 is 13 amino acids. V lost 3 bases and J lost 5, with 10 bases in between. CDR1 is MNHEY, CDR2 SVGEGT, per germline. CDR3 coding DNA: TGTGCCAGCAGTTATATTAGATTGGAGACCCAGTACTTC. Translated: CASSYIRLETQYF.

The V gene is TRBV7-2, the J gene TRBJ2-7; 7 bases are a match to TRBD2. Looked up from germline, CDR1 is SGHTA and CDR2 is FQGNSA. Trimming at V came to 2 bases and at J to 5 bases, leaving 12 bases not matched to a gene. This CDR3 is 16 amino acids long. This chain's CDR3 is CASSLLGGGSFDEQYF. As DNA, the CDR3 is TGTGCCAGCAGCTTACTTGGCGGCGGGAGTTTCGACGAGCAGTACTTC.

A word on this clone: Distinct nucleotide sequences in the sample also encode this CDR3. V and J are TRBV18 and TRBJ1-1, with a possible D match to TRBD1 (5 bases). Germline loops: CDR1 KGHSH, CDR2 LQKENI. The CDR3 runs 13 residues. V lost 3 bases and J lost 3, with 8 bases in between. The CDR3, as DNA: TGTGCCAGCTCACCGAGCAGGGACACTGAAGCTTTCTTT. The encoded protein is CASSPSRDTEAFF.

This chain joins TRBV6-6 and TRBJ2-7, with TRBD2 matching 13 bases. The CDR3 spans 15 residues. Trimming at V came to 5 bases and at J to 6 bases, leaving 7 bases not matched to a gene. Germline-derived CDR1 and CDR2 are MNHNY and SVGAGI (reference sequence). The CDR3 bases are TGTGCCAGCAGTCCCACTAGCGGGGGGGCGATCGAGCAGTACTTC. This translates into CASSPTSGGAIEQYF.

This chain joins TRBV11-3 and TRBJ1-4; the D is unclear. The CDR3 has 14 amino acids. Germline V gene sequence: CDR1 SGHNT, CDR2 YENEEA. Trimming left V 2 bases short and J 0 bases short, with 4 bases between. The CDR3 region has the DNA TGTGCCAGCAGCTTACAGGCAACTAATGAAAAACTGTTTTTT. Protein sequence: CASSLQATNEKLFF.

The chain employs TRBV7-9 and TRBJ1-2; TRBD1 might be the D (6 bases). Germline CDR1 is SEHNR and CDR2 is FQNEAQ (reference sequence). This CDR3 comprises 16 residues. Trimming took 5 bases from V and 0 from J, leaving 16 bases between them. The CDR3 protein is CASSAPGHTANYGYTF. The CDR3, as DNA: TGTGCCAGCAGCGCCCCGGGACACACAGCTAACTATGGCTACACCTTC. Combining the CDR3 with reference TRBV7-9 and TRBJ1-2 gives the whole variable domain DTGVSQNPRHKITKRGQNVTFRCDPISEHNRLYWYRQTLGQGPEFLTYFQNEAQLEKSRLLSDRFSAERPKGSFSTLEIQRTEQGDSAMYLCASSAPGHTANYGYTFGSGTRLTVV.

This clone was seen just once. V is TRBV19 and J is TRBJ2-1; TRBD2 matches 9 bases. Germline lookup yields CDR1 LNHDA and CDR2 SQIVND (reference sequence). The ends lost 3 bases at V and 0 bases at J; junction bases unmatched: 3. The CDR3 spans 16 residues. For the CDR3, the DNA is TGTGCCAGTAGTATCGGACTAGCGAGCTCCTACAATGAGCAGTTCTTC. Protein product: CASSIGLASSYNEQFF.

V usage is TRBV7-9 and J usage is TRBJ2-3; D remains unclear. The V gene's germline CDR1 is SEHNR and CDR2 FQNEAQ (reference sequence). The CDR3 is 13 amino acids. Trimming shortened V by 5 bases and J by 3 bases, and 9 bases separated the two germline ends. DNA for the CDR3: TGTGCCAGCAGCACCCAGTTAACAGATACGCAGTATTTT. Its translation is CASSTQLTDTQYF.

This clone has more than one count but fewer than ten. The chain has TRBV2 and TRBJ1-2; possible D gene TRBD1, 6 bases. The CDR3 contains 15 residues. The V end lost 5 bases, the J end lost 8 bases, and 21 bases lay between the germline ends. Germline CDR1 is SNHLY and CDR2 is FYNNEI. This CDR3 reads CASSLSIDSGEGYTF. CDR3 coding DNA: TGTGCCAGCAGTTTGTCCATCGACTCAGGGGAGGGCTACACCTTC.

This clone was counted once. The chain recombines TRBV19 with TRBJ2-2, with 8 bases fitting TRBD1. The V gene end was trimmed by 5 bases and the J gene end by 7 bases; junction bases not matched to a gene: 3. Looked up from germline, CDR1 is LNHDA and CDR2 is SQIVND (reference sequence). This CDR3 contains 13 residues. The CDR3 region is CASSGQGSGELFF. The DNA for the CDR3 is TGTGCCAGTAGTGGACAGGGAAGCGGGGAGCTGTTTTTT.

The V call is TRBV29-1, the J call TRBJ2-5; D is perhaps TRBD1 (5 bases). Germline CDR1 reads SQVTM; CDR2 reads ANQGSEA. V dropped 7 bases and J dropped 5 bases, with 14 bases sitting between them. This CDR3 is 12 amino acids long. CDR3 sequence reads: CSGRTGMETQYF. Written as DNA, the CDR3 is TGCAGCGGCCGAACAGGCATGGAGACCCAGTACTTC.